The sequence of this T cell receptor (beta chain) was determined in a study of OX40 agonist ivuxolimab in advanced cancers. This CDR3 has 13 residues. Trimming took 0 bases from V and 5 from J, leaving 8 bases between them. The germline CDR1 and CDR2 sequences are SGHNT and YYREEE (reference sequence). Clones were read by immunoSEQ multiplex PCR, and TCRdb kept only the in-frame ones, dropping some. Among tens of thousands of clones listed, 85% to 90% were seen once. This sequence joins TRBV5-4 and TRBJ1-2; weak D call: TRBD1 (6 bases). The sample was CD4+ or CD8+ T cells sorted from blood, taken in a trial of the OX40 agonist ivuxolimab. The clonotype comes from an adult with an advanced solid tumor such as melanoma, head and neck, liver or kidney cancer. CDR3 region: CASSLDREYGYTF. The DNA of the CDR3 is TGTGCCAGCAGCTTGGACAGGGAGTATGGCTACACCTTC.